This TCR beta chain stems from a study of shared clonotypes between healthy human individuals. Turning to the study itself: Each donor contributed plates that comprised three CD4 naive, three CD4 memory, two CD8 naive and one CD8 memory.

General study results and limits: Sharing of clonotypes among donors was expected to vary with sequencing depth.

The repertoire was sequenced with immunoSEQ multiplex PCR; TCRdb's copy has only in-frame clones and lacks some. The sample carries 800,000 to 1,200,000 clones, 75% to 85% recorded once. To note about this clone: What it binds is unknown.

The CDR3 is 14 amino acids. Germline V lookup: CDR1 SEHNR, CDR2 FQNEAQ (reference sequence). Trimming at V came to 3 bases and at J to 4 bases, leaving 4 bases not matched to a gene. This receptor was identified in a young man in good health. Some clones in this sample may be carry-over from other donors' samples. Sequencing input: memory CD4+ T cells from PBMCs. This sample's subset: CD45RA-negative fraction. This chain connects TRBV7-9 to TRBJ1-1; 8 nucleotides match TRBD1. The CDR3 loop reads CASSFQGAGTEAFF. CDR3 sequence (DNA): TGTGCCAGCAGCTTCCAGGGGGCGGGCACTGAAGCTTTCTTT.